What follows are 7 T cell receptor beta chains derived from one specimen sequenced in a study of blood T cell repertoires in COVID-19. Profiling relied on immunoSEQ multiplex PCR, and the TCRdb table lists in-frame clones only, not all of them. Among approximately 240,000 clones, about four fifths were seen once, and the ten largest hold approximately 1.3%. The sequencing input was PBMCs or T cells enriched from blood (not recorded which). All receptors come from a woman aged 40 to 50 with acute COVID-19.

This rearrangement joins TRBV7-9 to TRBJ2-7, with D uncertain. From germline, CDR1 is SEHNR and CDR2 FQNEAQ (reference sequence). The V end was cut by 2 bases, the J end by 0 bases, with 5 bases between. CDR3 length: 13 amino acids. The CDR3 region has the DNA TGTGCCAGCAGCTTACCAAACTCCTACGAGCAGTACTTC. Encoded protein: CASSLPNSYEQYF.

This clone occurred once. V and J are TRBV7-2 and TRBJ2-3; 11 bases fit TRBD2. In germline, CDR1 is SGHTA, CDR2 FQGNSA. The V gene end was trimmed by 0 bases and the J gene end by 7 bases; junction bases not matched to a gene: 15. The CDR3 is 19 amino acids. CDR3 protein: CASSLAVTSGGASYNTQYF. CDR3 coding DNA: TGTGCCAGCAGCTTAGCGGTAACTAGCGGGGGCGCAAGCTATAATACGCAGTATTTT.

The chain joins TRBV18 to TRBJ1-1; D remains unclear. Per germline, CDR1 KGHSH and CDR2 LQKENI. With 6 bases removed from V and 0 bases from J, the gap between germline ends came to 20 bases. CDR3 length: 17 residues. The CDR3: CASSPPGSPIMNTEAFF. In DNA form, the CDR3 reads TGTGCCAGCTCCCCGCCGGGATCCCCTATCATGAACACTGAAGCTTTCTTT.

The rearrangement uses TRBV7-2 and TRBJ1-1, with TRBD1 matching 8 bases. This CDR3 is 16 amino acids long. Germline V lookup: CDR1 SGHTA, CDR2 FQGNSA. The V and J ends lost 5 bases and 2 bases, in that order; junction bases with no gene match: 10. CDR3 region: CASSAGLGQGNTEAFF. The CDR3 DNA follows: TGTGCCAGCAGCGCGGGCCTTGGACAGGGTAACACTGAAGCTTTCTTT.

The rearrangement uses TRBV12-3 or TRBV12-4 and TRBJ1-3; no clear D. V shed 3 bases and J shed 8 bases, with 5 bases lying between them. This CDR3 is 11 amino acids long. The DNA for the CDR3 is TGTGCCAGCAGTTTTCTCGACACCATATATTTT. Protein sequence: CASSFLDTIYF.

The table lists this clone with a count of one. The chain carries TRBV19 and TRBJ2-7, with D perhaps TRBD2 (6 bases). Trimming left V 2 bases short and J 2 bases short, with 13 bases between. Germline loops: CDR1 LNHDA, CDR2 SQIVND (reference sequence). The CDR3 has 15 amino acids. CDR3 sequence: CASSILLAPTYEQYF. CDR3 bases: TGTGCCAGTAGTATACTTCTAGCGCCTACCTACGAGCAGTACTTC. The entire variable domain, with the rest obtained from reference TRBV19 and TRBJ2-7, is as follows: DGGITQSPKYLFRKEGQNVTLSCEQNLNHDAMYWYRQDPGQGLRLIYYSQIVNDFQKGDIAEGYSVSREKKESFPLTVTSAQKNPTAFYLCASSILLAPTYEQYFGPGTRLTVT.

This clone was counted only a few times. The chain combines TRBV7-2 with TRBJ2-1; 12 bases line up with TRBD2. The CDR3 length is 15 residues. Germline CDR1 SGHTA, CDR2 FQGNSA. The junction had 9 bases not matched to a gene; V was cut back by 6 bases and J by 9 bases. This CDR3 is CASRRLAGEGGEQFF. CDR3 sequence (DNA): TGTGCCAGCAGACGACTAGCGGGAGAGGGGGGTGAGCAGTTCTTC.